Following are 21 T cell receptor beta chains from one sample sequenced in a study of control samples from healthy donors and cancer patients. Produced via immunoSEQ multiplex PCR; TCRdb's table is partial and in-frame only. Altogether 350,000 to 450,000 clones are present, 80% to 95% being singletons, with the ten largest covering more than 6%. The material sequenced was PBMCs. The receptors come from a man aged 40-50 years with head and neck cancer.

The chain employs TRBV28 and TRBJ2-1, with D possibly being TRBD1 or TRBD2 (6 bases each). The V end lost 6 bases, the J end lost 8 bases, and 26 bases lay between the germline ends. The germline CDR1 and CDR2 sequences are MDHEN and SYDVKM. CDR3 length: 17 residues. CDR3 coding DNA: TGTGCCAGCAGCTTCCTTGGGATTGGTCAGAGGGGGGATGAGCAGTTCTTC. The encoded protein is CASSFLGIGQRGDEQFF.

This clone has a handful of counts. The chain joins TRBV7-3 to TRBJ2-2, with TRBD1 as a possible D gene (6 bases). Trimming shortened V by 5 bases and J by 6 bases, and 13 bases separated the two germline ends. The CDR3 is 14 residues long. Per the germline V gene, CDR1 is SGHTA and CDR2 is FQGTGA. The CDR3 reads CASSPDRRAGELFF. In DNA form, the CDR3 reads TGTGCCAGCAGCCCGGACAGACGGGCCGGGGAGCTGTTTTTT.

The chain combines TRBV3-1 (or the pseudogene TRBV3-2) with TRBJ1-2; the D gene is possibly TRBD1 (5 bases). From germline, CDR1 is LGHDT and CDR2 YNNKEL (reference sequence). CDR3 length: 15 residues. The V end lost 4 bases, the J end lost 0 bases, and 12 bases lay between the germline ends. The CDR3 region is CASSREDRTNYGYTF. CDR3 DNA: TGTGCCAGCAGCCGGGAAGACAGAACTAACTATGGCTACACCTTC.

The genes are TRBV19 and TRBJ2-7; D perhaps matches TRBD2 (5 bases). This CDR3 region has 13 residues. The V gene lost 9 bases and the J gene lost 0 bases, with 12 bases spanning the gap. Germline assignment: CDR1 LNHDA and CDR2 SQIVND (reference sequence). Here the CDR3 reads CASRGPSSYEQYF. DNA of the CDR3: TGTGCCAGCAGAGGGCCGAGCTCCTACGAGCAGTACTTC.

The CDR3 is CASSLGIAGGQETQYF. CDR3 nucleotides: TGTGCCAGCAGTTTGGGTATAGCGGGGGGCCAAGAGACCCAGTACTTC. The J gene is TRBJ2-5, the V gene TRBV28; 10 nucleotides align to TRBD2. The CDR3 loop spans 16 amino acids. Germline assignment: CDR1 MDHEN and CDR2 SYDVKM. The junction had 5 bases not matched to a gene; V was cut back by 3 bases and J by 1 base.

The rearrangement uses TRBV10-2 and TRBJ2-6; 7 bases agree with TRBD2. The V and J ends lost 6 bases and 0 bases, in that order; junction bases with no gene match: 5. The CDR3 runs to 16 residues. The V gene's germline CDR1 is WSHSY and CDR2 SAAADI. Here the CDR3 reads CASRGGRASGANVLTF. CDR3 in DNA: TGCGCCAGCAGGGGGGGGAGGGCCTCTGGGGCCAACGTCCTGACTTTC.

CDR3 in DNA: TGTGCCAGCAGTGAACCTGCGGGCTTCCCCTACGAGCAGTACTTC. Translated: CASSEPAGFPYEQYF. This sequence joins TRBV6-1 and TRBJ2-7, with D perhaps matching TRBD2 (5 bases). The CDR3 contains 15 residues. Per germline, CDR1 MNHNS and CDR2 SASEGT. Between the trimmed V and J ends, which lost 2 bases and 2 bases, there was a span of 13 bases.

This clone was seen a handful of times. Other DNA sequences of this sample code for an identical CDR3. The chain employs TRBV18 and TRBJ1-4, with D maybe TRBD1 (6 bases). Per the germline V gene, CDR1 is KGHSH and CDR2 is LQKENI. CDR3 length equals 14 residues. Between the trimmed V and J ends, which lost 3 bases and 2 bases, there was a span of 7 bases. The CDR3 DNA reads as TGTGCCAGCTCACCTCAGGGGACTAATGAAAAACTGTTTTTT. Amino acids: CASSPQGTNEKLFF.

This clone has just one count. The chain carries TRBV6-5 and TRBJ1-1; D may be TRBD1 (6 bases). V lost 10 bases and J lost 1, with 16 bases in between. CDR1 MNHEY and CDR2 SVGAGI come from the germline V gene. This CDR3 region has 14 residues. The CDR3 protein is CATTGLRGNTEAFF. The CDR3 DNA follows: TGTGCCACCACTGGCCTCAGGGGGAACACTGAAGCTTTCTTT.

In nucleotides, the CDR3 is TGTGCCAGTAGTAGTGGGCAGGGCCTGCTGAACACTGAAGCTTTCTTT. Protein product: CASSSGQGLLNTEAFF. The V and J genes are TRBV19 and TRBJ1-1; a possible D gene is TRBD1 (5 bases). V was cut by 4 bases and J by 0 bases, with 15 bases left in between. Germline CDR1 reads LNHDA; CDR2 reads SQIVND (reference sequence). This CDR3 contains 16 residues.

This rearrangement joins TRBV7-3 to TRBJ2-5; either TRBD1 or TRBD2 may supply D (5 bases each). Trimming cost V 6 bases and J 5 bases, with 19 bases left between them. Looked up from germline, CDR1 is SGHTA and CDR2 is FQGTGA. There are 15 residues in the CDR3. The CDR3 DNA reads TGTGCCAGCAGTTCTCACAGGACCGAGGGGGAGACCCAGTACTTC. Amino acid sequence: CASSSHRTEGETQYF. Based on the CDR3 plus reference TRBV7-3 and TRBJ2-5, the full variable domain is GAGVSQTPSNKVTEKGKYVELRCDPISGHTALYWYRQSLGQGPEFLIYFQGTGAADDSGLPNDRFFAVRPEGSVSTLKIQRTERGDSAVYLCASSSHRTEGETQYFGPGTRLLVL.

The CDR3 region is CASSFGSTGGFSGNTIYF. Written as DNA, the CDR3 is TGTGCCAGCAGTTTTGGTTCGACAGGGGGCTTCTCTGGAAACACCATATATTTT. This chain uses TRBV28 with TRBJ1-3; 10 positions match TRBD1. CDR3 size: 18 residues. J was trimmed by 0 bases and V by 3 bases; bases with no gene match: 8. Germline assignment: CDR1 MDHEN and CDR2 SYDVKM. The full variable domain, rest sourced from reference TRBV28 and TRBJ1-3, is DVKVTQSSRYLVKRTGEKVFLECVQDMDHENMFWYRQDPGLGLRLIYFSYDVKMKEKGDIPEGYSVSREKKERFSLILESASTNQTSMYLCASSFGSTGGFSGNTIYFGEGSWLTVV.

The CDR3 sequence is CASTYSGQGKTQYF. Here the CDR3 DNA reads TGTGCCAGCACCTACTCGGGACAGGGAAAGACCCAGTACTTC. The gene calls are TRBV28 and TRBJ2-5, with 9 bases identical to TRBD1. The germline gives CDR1 MDHEN, CDR2 SYDVKM. The trim removed 7 bases at V and 6 bases at J, leaving 9 bases unmatched. The CDR3 consists of 14 residues.

The rearrangement joins TRBV3-1 (or the pseudogene TRBV3-2) to TRBJ2-3; TRBD2 matches at 8 bases. V dropped 2 bases and J dropped 14; count of bases not matched to a gene: 12. This CDR3 region has 14 residues. In germline, CDR1 is LGHDT, CDR2 YNNKEL (reference sequence). The chain's CDR3 is CASSQIGGRGALYF. The CDR3 DNA follows: TGTGCCAGCAGCCAAATAGGGGGGCGGGGGGCCCTGTATTTT.

This chain connects TRBV2 to TRBJ2-6; 7 bases fit TRBD2. J lost 1 base, V lost 5 bases, and 2 bases had no gene match. This CDR3 comprises 15 residues. Germline assignment: CDR1 SNHLY and CDR2 FYNNEI. The CDR3 protein is CASSWEGSGANVLTF. DNA for the CDR3: TGTGCCAGCAGTTGGGAGGGTTCTGGGGCCAACGTCCTGACTTTC.

Written as DNA, the CDR3 is TGTGCCAGCAGCTTGGCGGGCAGGGGTAGCAATCAGCCCCAGCATTTT. Translation: CASSLAGRGSNQPQHF. The rearrangement uses TRBV5-6 and TRBJ1-5; a weak D match, TRBD1 (6 bases). Germline V gene data show CDR1 as SGHDT and CDR2 as YYEEEE. V gave up 0 bases and J gave up 0 bases, with 10 bases separating them. There are 16 residues in the CDR3. Complete variable domain (other parts from reference TRBV5-6 and TRBJ1-5): DAGVTQSPTHLIKTRGQQVTLRCSPKSGHDTVSWYQQALGQGPQFIFQYYEEEERQRGNFPDRFSGHQFPNYSSELNVNALLLGDSALYLCASSLAGRGSNQPQHFGDGTRLSIL.

In this sample, this clone turned up once. The chain is built from TRBV9 and TRBJ1-6; tentative D call: TRBD1 (6 bases). CDR3 length equals 13 residues. The ends were cut back, 6 bases at V and 7 bases at J, with 11 bases in the middle. Germline CDR1 SGDLS, CDR2 YYNGEE. CDR3 sequence: CASNTGGNSPLHF. The DNA of the CDR3 is TGTGCCAGCAACACGGGGGGCAATTCACCCCTCCACTTT.

This chain links TRBV21-1 with TRBJ2-3; TRBD2 is taken as the D call from the table, unchecked against the DNA. TRBV21-1 is noted as a pseudogene. The CDR3 contains 23 residues. In DNA, the CDR3 is TGTGCCAGCAGCAAAGTTCGTGCTGCCCCAGGGACTAGCGGGAAAGCCCGCACAGATACGCAGTATTTT. Encoded protein: CASSKVRAAPGTSGKARTDTQYF.

The chain recombines TRBV9 with TRBJ2-2, with TRBD2 identical over 7 bases. The CDR3 is made up of 16 amino acids. The germline V gene encodes CDR1 SGDLS and CDR2 YYNGEE. V shed 4 bases, J shed 4 bases, and the junction held 10 bases outside the gene matches. CDR3 amino acids: CASSPRGRAGTGELFF. The CDR3 DNA follows: TGTGCCAGCAGCCCTCGGGGGAGGGCTGGCACCGGGGAGCTGTTTTTT.

The chain links TRBV6-6 to TRBJ1-2; TRBD1 agrees at 7 bases. V was clipped by 0 bases and J by 6 bases; unmatched bases: 1. This CDR3 region has 13 residues. In germline, CDR1 is MNHNY, CDR2 SVGAGI (reference sequence). The CDR3 DNA reads as TGTGCCAGCAGTTACTCCACAGGGGATGGCTACACCTTC. Translating gives CASSYSTGDGYTF.

This chain joins TRBV6-5 and TRBJ2-7; a weak D match, TRBD1 (5 bases). The germline gives CDR1 MNHEY, CDR2 SVGAGI. The CDR3 has 14 amino acids. The V end was cut by 0 bases, the J end by 2 bases, with 8 bases between. CDR3 coding DNA: TGTGCCAGCAGTTACTCGTGGGGCACCTACGAGCAGTACTTC. Translating it yields CASSYSWGTYEQYF.